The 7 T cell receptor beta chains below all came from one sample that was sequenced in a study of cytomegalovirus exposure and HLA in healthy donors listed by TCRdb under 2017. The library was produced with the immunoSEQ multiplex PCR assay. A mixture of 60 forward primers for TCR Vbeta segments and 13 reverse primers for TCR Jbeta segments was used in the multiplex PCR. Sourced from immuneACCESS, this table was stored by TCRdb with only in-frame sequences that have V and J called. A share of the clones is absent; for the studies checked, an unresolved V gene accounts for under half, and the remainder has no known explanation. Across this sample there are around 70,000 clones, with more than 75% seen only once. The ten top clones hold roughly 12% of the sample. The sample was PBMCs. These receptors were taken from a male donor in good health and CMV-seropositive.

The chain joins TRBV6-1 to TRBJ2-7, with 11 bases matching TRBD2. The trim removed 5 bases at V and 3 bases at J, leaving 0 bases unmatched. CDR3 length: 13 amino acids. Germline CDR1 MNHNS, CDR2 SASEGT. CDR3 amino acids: CASSLAGGYEQYF. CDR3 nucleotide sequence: TGTGCCAGCAGTCTAGCGGGAGGCTACGAGCAGTACTTC.

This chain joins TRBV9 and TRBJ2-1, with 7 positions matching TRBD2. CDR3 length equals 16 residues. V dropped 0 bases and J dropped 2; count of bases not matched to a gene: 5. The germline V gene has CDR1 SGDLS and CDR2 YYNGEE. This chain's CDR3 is CASSVDLRETYNEQFF. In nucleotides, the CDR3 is TGTGCCAGCAGCGTAGATTTGCGGGAGACCTACAATGAGCAGTTCTTC.

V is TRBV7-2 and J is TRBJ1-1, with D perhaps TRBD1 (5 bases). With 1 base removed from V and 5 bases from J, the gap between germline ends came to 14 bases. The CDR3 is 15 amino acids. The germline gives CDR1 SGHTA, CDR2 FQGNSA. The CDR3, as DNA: TGTGCCAGCAGCTTAGTAGGCGGGGGTCGTACTGAAGCTTTCTTT. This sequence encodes CASSLVGGGRTEAFF. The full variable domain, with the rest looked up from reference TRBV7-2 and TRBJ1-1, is GAGVSQSPSNKVTEKGKDVELRCDPISGHTALYWYRQSLGQGLEFLIYFQGNSAPDKSGLPSDRFSAERTGGSVSTLTIQRTQQEDSAVYLCASSLVGGGRTEAFFGQGTRLTVV.

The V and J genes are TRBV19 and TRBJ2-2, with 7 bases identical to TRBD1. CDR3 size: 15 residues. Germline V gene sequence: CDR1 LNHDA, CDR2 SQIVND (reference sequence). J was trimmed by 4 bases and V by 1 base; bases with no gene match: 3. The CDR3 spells CASSIGQGATGELFF. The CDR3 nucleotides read TGTGCCAGTAGTATAGGACAGGGCGCCACCGGGGAGCTGTTTTTT. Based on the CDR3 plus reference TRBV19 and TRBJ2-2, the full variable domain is DGGITQSPKYLFRKEGQNVTLSCEQNLNHDAMYWYRQDPGQGLRLIYYSQIVNDFQKGDIAEGYSVSREKKESFPLTVTSAQKNPTAFYLCASSIGQGATGELFFGEGSRLTVL.

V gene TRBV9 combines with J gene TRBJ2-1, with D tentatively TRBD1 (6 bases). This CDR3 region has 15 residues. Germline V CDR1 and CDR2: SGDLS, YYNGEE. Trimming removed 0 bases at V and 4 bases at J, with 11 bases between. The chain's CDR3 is CASSVVSGTYNEQFF. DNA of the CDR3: TGTGCCAGCAGCGTAGTATCCGGGACATACAATGAGCAGTTCTTC.

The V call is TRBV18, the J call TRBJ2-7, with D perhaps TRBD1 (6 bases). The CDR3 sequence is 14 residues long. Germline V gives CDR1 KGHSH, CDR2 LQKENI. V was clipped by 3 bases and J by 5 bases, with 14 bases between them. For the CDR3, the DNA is TGTGCCAGCTCACCCCGAACAGGGCCAAACGAGCAGTACTTC. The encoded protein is CASSPRTGPNEQYF.

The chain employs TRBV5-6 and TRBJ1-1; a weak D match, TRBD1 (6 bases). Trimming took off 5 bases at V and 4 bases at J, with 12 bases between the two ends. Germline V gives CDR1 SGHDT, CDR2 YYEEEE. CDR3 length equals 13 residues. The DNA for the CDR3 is TGTGCCAGCAGGTACAGGGTCGGCACTGAAGCTTTCTTT. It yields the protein CASRYRVGTEAFF. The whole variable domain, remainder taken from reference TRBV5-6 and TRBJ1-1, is DAGVTQSPTHLIKTRGQQVTLRCSPKSGHDTVSWYQQALGQGPQFIFQYYEEEERQRGNFPDRFSGHQFPNYSSELNVNALLLGDSALYLCASRYRVGTEAFFGQGTRLTVV.